Presented here are 18 T cell receptor beta chains from one specimen sequenced in a study of beta chain features in type 1 diabetes. Reverse transcribing all isolated RNA meant expressed TCRB transcripts were sequenced. The assay was immunoSEQ multiplex PCR, and TCRdb's table has in-frame clones only and misses some. The sample consists of around 400,000 clones, about 14% of them appearing once. The source material was naive CD4+ T cells from blood. The receptors were gathered from a woman under 30 in good health.

This clone has just a few counts. CDR3: CSASDYGYTF. The CDR3 nucleotides read TGCAGTGCTAGCGACTATGGCTACACCTTC. The gene calls are TRBV20-1 and TRBJ1-2; D gene uncertain. The CDR3 totals 10 residues. V lost 3 bases and J lost 3, with 2 bases in between. Germline V gene data show CDR1 as DFQATT and CDR2 as SNEGSKA (reference sequence).

The rearrangement links TRBV6-1 to TRBJ2-3, with D hard to call. This CDR3 spans 11 amino acids. Germline assignment: CDR1 MNHNS and CDR2 SASEGT. V lost 6 bases to trimming and J lost 3 bases, with 4 bases between them. CDR3 sequence (DNA): TGTGCCAGCAGGAGAACAGATACGCAGTATTTT. The encoded protein is CASRRTDTQYF.

This clone was seen a handful of times. The chain uses TRBV11-2 and TRBJ2-6; TRBD1 matches 7 bases. The CDR3 consists of 16 residues. The V segment lost 3 bases and the J segment 4 bases; nucleotides outside the gene matches: 6. The germline V gene has CDR1 SGHAT and CDR2 FQNNGV. As DNA, the CDR3 is TGTGCCAGCAGCTTCCGACAGGGATCCGGGGCCAACGTCCTGACTTTC. Protein sequence: CASSFRQGSGANVLTF.

This clone was recorded a few times. J is TRBJ2-2 and V is TRBV28, with TRBD1 matching 9 bases. Losses at the gene ends were 5 bases for V and 7 bases for J; bases not matched to a gene: 5. Germline CDR1 and CDR2: MDHEN and SYDVKM. The CDR3 has 14 residues. CDR3 protein: CASSPGQGRGELFF. The DNA of the CDR3 is TGTGCCAGCAGTCCCGGACAGGGGCGCGGGGAGCTGTTTTTT.

The CDR3 region is CASSSPGTGADNEQFF. The CDR3 DNA follows: TGTGCCAGCAGTTCCCCAGGGACAGGGGCAGACAATGAGCAGTTCTTC. The chain couples TRBV5-4 to TRBJ2-1, with TRBD1 matching over 10 bases. The germline gives CDR1 SGHNT, CDR2 YYREEE (reference sequence). The CDR3 consists of 16 residues. Germline trimming cut 5 bases from V and 5 bases from J; bases unmatched to any gene: 10. Full variable domain (missing parts from reference TRBV5-4 and TRBJ2-1): ETGVTQSPTHLIKTRGQQVTLRCSSQSGHNTVSWYQQALGQGPQFIFQYYREEENGRGNFPPRFSGLQFPNYSSELNVNALELDDSALYLCASSSPGTGADNEQFFGPGTRLTVL.

The rearrangement joins TRBV27 to TRBJ2-7; 9 bases agree with TRBD1. The CDR3 length is 15 residues. The germline gives CDR1 MNHEY, CDR2 SMNVEV (reference sequence). Trimming at V came to 4 bases and at J to 1 base, leaving 5 bases not matched to a gene. The CDR3 protein is CASSSRDRESYEQYF. The CDR3 DNA reads as TGTGCCAGCAGTTCCCGGGACAGGGAATCCTACGAGCAGTACTTC.

The chain combines TRBV5-5 with TRBJ1-1; D not certain. V lost 4 bases, J lost 2 bases, and 3 bases lay in between. Germline-derived CDR1 and CDR2 are SGHKS and YYEKEE (reference sequence). The CDR3 runs 11 residues. The CDR3 is CASSLNTEAFF. CDR3 DNA: TGTGCCAGCAGCCTAAACACTGAAGCTTTCTTT. Filled out from reference TRBV5-5 and TRBJ1-1, the complete variable domain reads DAGVTQSPTHLIKTRGQQVTLRCSPISGHKSVSWYQQVLGQGPQFIFQYYEKEERGRGNFPDRFSARQFPNYSSELNVNALLLGDSALYLCASSLNTEAFFGQGTRLTVV.

This sequence joins TRBV21-1 and TRBJ2-7; the table gives TRBD2 as D, unverified against the DNA. TRBV21-1 is tagged as a pseudogene. CDR3 size: 17 residues. The CDR3: CASSKPWRRGSHYEQYF. In DNA form, the CDR3 reads TGTGCCAGCAGCAAACCCTGGAGGAGGGGTTCTCACTACGAGCAGTACTTC.

This clone was detected a few times. V usage is TRBV30 and J usage is TRBJ2-1; 12 nucleotides align to TRBD2. The J segment lost 6 bases and the V segment lost 0 bases, leaving 9 bases of the junction unmatched. The CDR3 covers 17 residues. Germline lookup yields CDR1 GTSNPN and CDR2 SVGIG (reference sequence). In DNA, the CDR3 is TGTGCCTGGAGTGTACTATCTAGCGGGAGGGCCATCAATGAGCAGTTCTTC. This translates into CAWSVLSSGRAINEQFF.

The chain links TRBV15 to TRBJ2-7; 7 nucleotides line up with TRBD2. Germline assignment: CDR1 LNHNV and CDR2 YYDKDF (reference sequence). CDR3 length: 15 residues. V lost 3 bases, J lost 3 bases, and 8 bases stayed unmatched. The CDR3 protein is CATSSNQGGVYEQYF. CDR3 in DNA: TGTGCCACCAGCAGTAACCAGGGAGGGGTCTACGAGCAGTACTTC.

This rearrangement joins TRBV5-4 to TRBJ1-5; possible D gene TRBD1, 5 bases. The V end lost 2 bases, the J end lost 8 bases, and 17 bases lay between the germline ends. This CDR3 is built from 15 residues. Germline V gives CDR1 SGHNT, CDR2 YYREEE (reference sequence). CDR3 sequence reads: CASSFGVRAPEPQHF. The CDR3 bases are TGTGCCAGCAGCTTTGGTGTCAGGGCTCCGGAGCCCCAGCATTTT.

This clone appeared a few times. This chain links TRBV11-3 with TRBJ2-2, with 7 nucleotides matching TRBD1. The CDR3 totals 17 residues. Trimming took 5 bases from V and 2 from J; bases not matched to a gene: 11. Germline CDR1 reads SGHNT; CDR2 reads YENEEA. Written as DNA, the CDR3 is TGTGCCAGCAGCCCCGCCCCGGGACAGCTTAACACCGGGGAGCTGTTTTTT. It codes for CASSPAPGQLNTGELFF.

This chain links TRBV7-2 with TRBJ2-3; the match to TRBD2 covers 8 bases. Germline V gives CDR1 SGHTA, CDR2 FQGNSA. The CDR3 has 14 residues. V was clipped by 5 bases and J by 4 bases; unmatched bases: 5. CDR3 coding DNA: TGTGCCAGCAGCGTTAGCGGGATTGCAGATACGCAGTATTTT. Translated: CASSVSGIADTQYF.

This rearrangement joins TRBV5-4 to TRBJ2-3; 15 bases match TRBD2. V was pared by 5 bases and J by 3 bases, with 10 bases of the junction left unmatched. This CDR3 has 18 amino acids. CDR1 and CDR2 (germline): SGHNT, YYREEE (reference sequence). The CDR3: CASRTGLAGGQGTDTQYF. CDR3 coding DNA: TGTGCCAGCAGGACTGGACTAGCGGGAGGGCAAGGGACAGATACGCAGTATTTT.

The chain combines TRBV7-2 with TRBJ1-2, with TRBD1 matching over 8 bases. CDR3 length: 14 residues. V lost 5 bases and J lost 4; bases outside the gene matches: 6. Looked up from germline, CDR1 is SGHTA and CDR2 is FQGNSA. Here the CDR3 reads CASSPGTGFYGYTF. The CDR3 coding sequence is TGTGCCAGCAGCCCAGGGACAGGTTTCTATGGCTACACCTTC.

V usage is TRBV5-1 and J usage is TRBJ2-1; 8 bases agree with TRBD1. Germline V gene sequence: CDR1 SGHRS, CDR2 YFSETQ. CDR3 length equals 15 residues. V lost 3 bases, J lost 3 bases, and 5 bases stayed unmatched. For the CDR3, the DNA is TGCGCCAGCAGCTACGACAGGGGAATCTACAATGAGCAGTTCTTC. This codes for CASSYDRGIYNEQFF.

This clone was seen a few times. The J gene is TRBJ2-3, the V gene TRBV2; a weak D match, TRBD1 (7 bases). This CDR3 has 11 amino acids. The V and J ends lost 6 bases and 9 bases respectively, with 10 bases between them. Germline-derived CDR1 and CDR2 are SNHLY and FYNNEI. This chain's CDR3 is CASRAGQTQYF. The CDR3 nucleotides read TGTGCCAGCAGGGCGGGACAGACGCAGTATTTT.

This clone occurred a few times. The chain carries TRBV18 and TRBJ1-4, with D possibly TRBD1 on 5 matching bases. CDR3 length: 14 amino acids. CDR1 KGHSH and CDR2 LQKENI come from the germline V gene. Trimming pared 4 bases from V and 5 bases from J, leaving 11 bases between. CDR3 sequence: CASSLDRVNEKLFF. The CDR3 DNA reads as TGTGCCAGCTCACTAGACAGAGTGAATGAAAAACTGTTTTTT.